The 14 T cell receptor beta chains below come from one sample, sequenced in a study of T cell responses to AZD1222 COVID-19 vaccine. The table came from immunoSEQ multiplex PCR; TCRdb's copy has only in-frame clones and leaves some out. The sample holds over 40,000 clones, 83% seen once. Source: peripheral blood, taken on day 0 of AZD1222 vaccination. These receptors were collected from an adult in good health.

In its sample, this clone was seen once. The V and J genes are TRBV5-4 and TRBJ1-5; D may be TRBD1 (6 bases). This CDR3 is 14 amino acids long. Germline CDR1 and CDR2: SGHNT and YYREEE (reference sequence). V was pared by 0 bases and J by 6 bases, with 10 bases between. For the CDR3, the DNA is TGTGCCAGCAGCTTGGGGGGGGCAGGTCAGCCCCAGCATTTT. This gives the protein CASSLGGAGQPQHF.

The chain has TRBV5-6 and TRBJ1-5, with D possibly matching TRBD1 (5 bases). The germline gives CDR1 SGHDT, CDR2 YYEEEE. The CDR3 totals 15 residues. Trimming shortened V by 4 bases and J by 0 bases, and 11 bases separated the two germline ends. As DNA, the CDR3 is TGTGCCAGCAGCCAACGGGGCAGTAGCAATCAGCCCCAGCATTTT. It specifies CASSQRGSSNQPQHF.

The chain joins TRBV3-1 (or the pseudogene TRBV3-2) to TRBJ2-5; TRBD2 aligns across 7 bases. The CDR3 has 14 residues. The germline V gene has CDR1 LGHDT and CDR2 YNNKEL (reference sequence). V dropped 5 bases and J dropped 3; count of bases not matched to a gene: 6. The CDR3 nucleotides are TGTGCCAGCAGCTACAAGGGGAGGGAAGAGACCCAGTACTTC. Translation: CASSYKGREETQYF.

This clone was detected a few times. The rearrangement uses TRBV7-9 and TRBJ2-3; D remains unclear. Trimming removed 0 bases from V and 3 bases from J, with 4 bases in between. The CDR3 runs to 13 residues. Germline-derived CDR1 and CDR2 are SEHNR and FQNEAQ (reference sequence). CDR3 bases: TGTGCCAGCAGCTTAGCGGAAACAGATACGCAGTATTTT. This codes for CASSLAETDTQYF.

The gene calls are TRBV7-2 and TRBJ2-3; D ambiguous. The germline V gene encodes CDR1 SGHTA and CDR2 FQGNSA. This CDR3 region has 13 residues. Between the trimmed V and J ends, which lost 10 bases and 0 bases, there was a span of 11 bases. The CDR3 here is CATRGVSTDTQYF. CDR3 nucleotides: TGTGCCACCCGTGGGGTGAGCACAGATACGCAGTATTTT. The entire variable domain, with the rest obtained from reference TRBV7-2 and TRBJ2-3, is as follows: GAGVSQSPSNKVTEKGKDVELRCDPISGHTALYWYRQSLGQGLEFLIYFQGNSAPDKSGLPSDRFSAERTGGSVSTLTIQRTQQEDSAVYLCATRGVSTDTQYFGPGTRLTVL.

The chain joins TRBV10-3 to TRBJ2-7; the match to TRBD1 covers 9 bases. CDR3 length equals 14 residues. Germline CDR1 and CDR2: ENHRY and SYGVKD. With V trimmed by 4 bases and J by 1 base, 2 bases remained unmatched. In nucleotides, the CDR3 is TGTGCCATCAGTGCCGGGACAGGGTCCTACGAGCAGTACTTC. It codes for CAISAGTGSYEQYF.

The table lists this clone with a count of one. The genes are TRBV7-2 and TRBJ2-5, with unresolved D. This CDR3 is built from 12 residues. CDR1 and CDR2 from the germline V gene are SGHTA and FQGNSA. The germline V and J ends were trimmed by 1 base and 5 bases, with 5 bases remaining between them. Here the CDR3 DNA reads TGTGCCAGCAGCTTAGTGGCGGAGACCCAGTACTTC. Translation gives CASSLVAETQYF.

This chain links TRBV28 with TRBJ2-7; unclear D gene. This CDR3 is 11 amino acids long. The V gene lost 8 bases and the J gene lost 3 bases, with 8 bases spanning the gap. In germline, CDR1 is MDHEN, CDR2 SYDVKM. The CDR3 spells CASGRYYEQYF. The CDR3 bases are TGTGCCAGCGGTCGATACTACGAGCAGTACTTC.

This chain links TRBV20-1 with TRBJ2-5, with D unresolved. V was pared by 3 bases and J by 2 bases, with 4 bases between. The germline gives CDR1 DFQATT, CDR2 SNEGSKA (reference sequence). The CDR3 runs 11 residues. Written as DNA, the CDR3 is TGCAGTGCTAGTGGGCAAGAGACCCAGTACTTC. It encodes CSASGQETQYF.

The chain couples TRBV12-3 or TRBV12-4 to TRBJ2-7; D perhaps matches TRBD1 (5 bases). Trimming left V 5 bases short and J 3 bases short, with 11 bases between. The CDR3 is made up of 13 amino acids. CDR3 sequence reads: CASSNLGHYEQYF. The DNA for the CDR3 is TGTGCCAGCAGTAACTTGGGGCACTACGAGCAGTACTTC.

A single count supports this clone. The gene calls are TRBV3-1 (or the pseudogene TRBV3-2) and TRBJ1-4; D is ambiguous. Per the germline V gene, CDR1 is LGHDT and CDR2 is YNNKEL (reference sequence). Trimming took off 2 bases at V and 7 bases at J, with 5 bases between the two ends. This CDR3 spans 12 amino acids. Here the CDR3 reads CASSQWSEKLFF. In nucleotides, the CDR3 is TGTGCCAGCAGCCAATGGAGTGAAAAACTGTTTTTT.

The V gene is TRBV11-2, the J gene TRBJ2-7; D call uncertain. The CDR3 runs 14 residues. V was clipped by 2 bases and J by 3 bases, with 11 bases between them. CDR1 and CDR2 (germline): SGHAT, FQNNGV. CDR3 in amino acids: CASSLQSPGYEQYF. CDR3 sequence (DNA): TGTGCCAGCAGCTTACAGAGTCCTGGCTACGAGCAGTACTTC.

This clone was counted a few times. The chain links TRBV5-5 to TRBJ1-1; D uncertain. Trimming removed 0 bases from V and 1 base from J, with 4 bases in between. The CDR3 totals 13 residues. CDR1 and CDR2 from the germline V gene are SGHKS and YYEKEE (reference sequence). The CDR3 spells CASSLDQNTEAFF. For the CDR3, the DNA is TGTGCCAGCAGCTTGGATCAGAACACTGAAGCTTTCTTT.

V usage is TRBV30 and J usage is TRBJ1-5, with D unresolved. V lost 5 bases and J lost 7, with 12 bases in between. Germline V CDR1 and CDR2: GTSNPN, SVGIG (reference sequence). CDR3 length: 12 residues. The CDR3 DNA is TGTGCCTGGGGGCATTTAGGACAGCCCCAGCATTTT. Amino acid sequence: CAWGHLGQPQHF.